This T cell receptor (beta chain) was profiled in a study of T cells expressing NK-cell markers. Germline CDR1 reads SQVTM; CDR2 reads ANQGSEA. The CDR3 sequence is 18 residues long. TCRdb reprocessed the 5' RACE reads, with one entry per CDR3 protein and no DNA. Recorded for this sample: about 380,000 distinct CDR3 sequences. The sequencing input was blood T cells: a sorted CD56 or NKG2C T cell subset, CD4+ or CD8+ T cells, or bulk PBMC T cells (not recorded which). The V gene is TRBV29-1, the J gene TRBJ2-3; the D call from TCRdb, TRBD2, cannot be confirmed without DNA. This TCR came from a man aged 18-69 years in good health. The CDR3 loop is CSVGTRWEGGGAPDTQYF.